Sequencing of this T cell receptor (beta chain) was carried out in a study of blood T cell repertoires in COVID-19 (dated by TCRdb to about 2020). Concerning the study at large: Collaborator samples came from the United States, Italy and Spain and covered acute and convalescent phases of COVID-19. The prospective study material was composed of cDNA or gDNA derived from T cells, B-cell-depleted T cells, or PBMCs. The dataset comprised deeply sampled blood TCRbeta repertoires from subjects exposed to, actively infected with, or recovered from COVID-19. The repertoires were released in a freely available public database intended as a resource for research on the immune response to SARS-CoV-2. The samples were drawn from two sources: the first 160 participants of the ongoing ImmuneRACE study, and 950 to 1,500 subjects contributed by 6 global collaborators. A de-identified subject ID, COVID-19 status, age in years and sex were almost always included in the sample metadata. Where HLA class I and class II types were available, the types were taken from metadata supplied by the sample provider, not from assay-based typing.

Broader findings and caveats from the paper: The amount of clinical and demographic metadata varied by source and participant and was provided uncurated.

V is pared back by 0 bases and J by 6 bases, with 11 bases lying between the germline termini. The CDR3 holds 14 amino acids from the cysteine to the phenylalanine. Solely the CDR3 DNA is kept, with 42 bases framed from the first base. The CDR1 and CDR2 encoded by the germline V gene are ENHRY and SYGVKD. Note on this clone: The specificity of this receptor is unknown. Base qualities are not at hand, and no much larger clone is one base apart.

TCRbeta CDR3 regions were amplified from genomic DNA using the immunoSEQ Assay, a bias-controlled multiplex PCR. As for how the authors treated the data: Within the assay, amplification of reference gene primers was used to estimate how many nucleated cells each sample contained. To quantify the absolute abundance of each unique TCRbeta CDR3 rearrangement, sequence reads were collapsed and filtered. For each sample, productive Simpson clonality was calculated as the square root of Simpson's diversity index over productive rearrangements. TCRdb retrieved this table from immuneACCESS and kept in-frame rearrangements only. Not all clones are present; in checked studies, unresolved V genes account for under half, and no reason is known for the remainder. Clone size and the V and J calls come from that table; the DNA yielded D and trimming. Across this sample there are roughly 160,000 clones, with about 90% seen only once. The ten largest account for approximately 6.5% of the sample.

Participants in the prospective study were enrolled through a virtual design, were aged 18 to 89 years, and lived in roughly 25 United States geographic areas. In the prospective study, participants were assigned to cohorts based on the clinical history participants reported in a screening survey and a study questionnaire. Recovered participants in ImmuneRACE Cohort 3 were defined as having two consecutive negative NP/OP PCR tests, clearance from a healthcare professional, or resolution of symptoms. Mobile phlebotomists in the prospective study collected whole blood, serum and a nasopharyngeal or oropharyngeal swab from every participant. Over an approximately two-month period, participants in the prospective study had the option of providing additional blood draws and questionnaires. Prospective study blood samples were shipped either frozen or at room temperature before DNA extraction.

The chain is encoded by TRBV10-3 joined to TRBJ1-2; the D gene is possibly TRBD1, with 5 bases matching. Sequenced sample: PBMCs or T cells enriched from blood (not recorded which). The TCR originated in a woman aged 50 to 65 who had recovered from COVID-19. In nucleotide form, the sequence is TGTGCCATCAGTGAGTCAGGGACTCGCGATGGCTACACCTTC. This encodes CAISESGTRDGYTF.